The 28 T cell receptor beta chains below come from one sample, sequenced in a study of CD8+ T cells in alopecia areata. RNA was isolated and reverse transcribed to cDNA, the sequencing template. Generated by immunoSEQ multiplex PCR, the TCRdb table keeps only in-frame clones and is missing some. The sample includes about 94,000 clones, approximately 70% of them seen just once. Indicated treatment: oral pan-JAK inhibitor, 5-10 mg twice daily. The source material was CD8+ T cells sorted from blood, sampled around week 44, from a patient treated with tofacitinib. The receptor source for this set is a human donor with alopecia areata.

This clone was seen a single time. The CDR3 nucleotides are TGTGCCAGCAGCGTAGGTGCCCTTAGCACTGAAGCTTTCTTT. It specifies CASSVGALSTEAFF. The genes are TRBV9 and TRBJ1-1, with D hard to call. The CDR3 runs to 14 residues. Trimming removed 0 bases at V and 4 bases at J, with 10 bases between. The germline CDR1 and CDR2 sequences are SGDLS and YYNGEE.

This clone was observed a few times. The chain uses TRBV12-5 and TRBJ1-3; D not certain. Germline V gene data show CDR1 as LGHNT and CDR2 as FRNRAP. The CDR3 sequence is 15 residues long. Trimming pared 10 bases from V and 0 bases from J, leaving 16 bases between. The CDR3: CATLPDGHSGNTIYF. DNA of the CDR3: TGTGCTACCCTTCCGGACGGGCACTCTGGAAACACCATATATTTT.

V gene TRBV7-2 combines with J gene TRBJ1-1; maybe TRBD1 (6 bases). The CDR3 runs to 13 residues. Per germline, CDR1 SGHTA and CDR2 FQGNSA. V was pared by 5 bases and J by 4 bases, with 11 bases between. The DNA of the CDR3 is TGTGCCAGCAGCCCAAGGGGGGGCACTGAAGCTTTCTTT. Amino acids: CASSPRGGTEAFF.

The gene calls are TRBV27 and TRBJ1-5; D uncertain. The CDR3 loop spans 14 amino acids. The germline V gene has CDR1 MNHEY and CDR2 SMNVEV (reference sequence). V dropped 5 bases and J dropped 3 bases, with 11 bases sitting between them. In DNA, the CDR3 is TGTGCCAGCAGTGTGGGCACCCTCAATCAGCCCCAGCATTTT. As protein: CASSVGTLNQPQHF.

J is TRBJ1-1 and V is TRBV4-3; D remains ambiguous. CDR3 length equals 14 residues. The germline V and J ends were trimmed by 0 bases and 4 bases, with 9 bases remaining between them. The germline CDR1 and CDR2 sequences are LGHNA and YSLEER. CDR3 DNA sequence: TGCGCCAGCAGCCAAGATCGGGGTCTCACTGAAGCTTTCTTT. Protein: CASSQDRGLTEAFF.

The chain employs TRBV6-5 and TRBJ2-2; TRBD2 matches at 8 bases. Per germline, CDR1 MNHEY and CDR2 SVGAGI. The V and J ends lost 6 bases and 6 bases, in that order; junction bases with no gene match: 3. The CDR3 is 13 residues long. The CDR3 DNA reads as TGTGCCAGCAGATACGGGGGGGCCGGGGAGCTGTTTTTT. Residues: CASRYGGAGELFF.

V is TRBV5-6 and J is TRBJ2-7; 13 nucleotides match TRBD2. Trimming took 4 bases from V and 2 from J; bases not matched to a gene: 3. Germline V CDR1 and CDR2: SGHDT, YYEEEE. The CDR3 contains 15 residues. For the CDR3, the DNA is TGTGCCAGCAGCGCGACTAGCGGGGGGACCTACGAGCAGTACTTC. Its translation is CASSATSGGTYEQYF.

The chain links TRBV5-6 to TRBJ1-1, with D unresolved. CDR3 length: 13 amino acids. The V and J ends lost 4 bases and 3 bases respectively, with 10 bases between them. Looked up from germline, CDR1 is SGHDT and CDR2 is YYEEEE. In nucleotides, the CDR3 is TGTGCCAGCAGCCTTGGACCGCACACTGAAGCTTTCTTT. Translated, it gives CASSLGPHTEAFF. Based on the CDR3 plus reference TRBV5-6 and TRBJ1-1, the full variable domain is DAGVTQSPTHLIKTRGQQVTLRCSPKSGHDTVSWYQQALGQGPQFIFQYYEEEERQRGNFPDRFSGHQFPNYSSELNVNALLLGDSALYLCASSLGPHTEAFFGQGTRLTVV.

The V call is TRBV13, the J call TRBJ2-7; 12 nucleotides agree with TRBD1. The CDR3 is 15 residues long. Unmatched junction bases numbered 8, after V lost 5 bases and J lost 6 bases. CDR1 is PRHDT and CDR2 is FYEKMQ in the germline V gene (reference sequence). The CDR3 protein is CASSSRDRGLVEQYF. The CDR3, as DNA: TGTGCCAGCAGCAGCCGGGACAGGGGGCTTGTCGAGCAGTACTTC.

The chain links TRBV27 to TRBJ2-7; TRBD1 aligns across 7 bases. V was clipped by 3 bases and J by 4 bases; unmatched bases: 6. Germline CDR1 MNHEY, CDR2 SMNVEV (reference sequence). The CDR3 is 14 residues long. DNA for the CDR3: TGTGCCAGCAGTTTTGGCCAGGGGGAATACGAGCAGTACTTC. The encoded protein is CASSFGQGEYEQYF.

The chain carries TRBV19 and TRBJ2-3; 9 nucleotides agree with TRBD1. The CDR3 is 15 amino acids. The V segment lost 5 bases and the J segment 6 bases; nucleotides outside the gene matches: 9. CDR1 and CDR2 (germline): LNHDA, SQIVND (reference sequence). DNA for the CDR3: TGTGCCAGTAGTTCCGGGACAGGGTTTTCCGATACGCAGTATTTT. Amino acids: CASSSGTGFSDTQYF.

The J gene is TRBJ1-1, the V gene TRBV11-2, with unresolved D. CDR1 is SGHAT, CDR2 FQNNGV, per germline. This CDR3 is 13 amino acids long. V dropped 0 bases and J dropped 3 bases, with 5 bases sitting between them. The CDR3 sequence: CASSLESDTEAFF. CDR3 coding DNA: TGTGCCAGCAGCTTAGAGTCAGACACTGAAGCTTTCTTT.

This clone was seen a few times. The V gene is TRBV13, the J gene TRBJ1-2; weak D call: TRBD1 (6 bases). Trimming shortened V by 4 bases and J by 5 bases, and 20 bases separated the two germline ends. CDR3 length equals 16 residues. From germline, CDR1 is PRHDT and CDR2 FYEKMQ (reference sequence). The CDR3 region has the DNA TGTGCCAGCAGCTCAGCCCAGGGGTCGGGGGTTTATGGCTACACCTTC. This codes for CASSSAQGSGVYGYTF.

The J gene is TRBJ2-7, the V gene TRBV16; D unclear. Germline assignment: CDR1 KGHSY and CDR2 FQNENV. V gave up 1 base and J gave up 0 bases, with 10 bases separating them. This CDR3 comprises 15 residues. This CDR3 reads CASSQFVGISYEQYF. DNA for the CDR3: TGTGCCAGCAGCCAATTTGTGGGGATCTCCTACGAGCAGTACTTC.

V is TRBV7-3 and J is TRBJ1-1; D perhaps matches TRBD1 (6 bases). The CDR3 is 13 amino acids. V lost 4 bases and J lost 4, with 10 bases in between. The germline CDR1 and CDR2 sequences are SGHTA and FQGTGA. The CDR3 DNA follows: TGTGCCAGCAGCTCAGGGGTAGGCACTGAAGCTTTCTTT. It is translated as CASSSGVGTEAFF.

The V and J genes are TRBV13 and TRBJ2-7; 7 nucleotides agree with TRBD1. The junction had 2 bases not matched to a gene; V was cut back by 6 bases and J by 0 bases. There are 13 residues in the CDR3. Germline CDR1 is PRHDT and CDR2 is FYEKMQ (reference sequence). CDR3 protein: CASSTGASYEQYF. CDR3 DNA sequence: TGTGCCAGCAGTACAGGGGCCTCCTACGAGCAGTACTTC. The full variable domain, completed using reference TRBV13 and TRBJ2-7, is AAGVIQSPRHLIKEKRETATLKCYPIPRHDTVYWYQQGPGQDPQFLISFYEKMQSDKGSIPDRFSAQQFSDYHSELNMSSLELGDSALYFCASSTGASYEQYFGPGTRLTVT.

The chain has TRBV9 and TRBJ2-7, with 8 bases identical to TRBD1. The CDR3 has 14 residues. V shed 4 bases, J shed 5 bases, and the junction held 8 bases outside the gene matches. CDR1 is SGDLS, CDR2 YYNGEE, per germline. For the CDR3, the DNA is TGTGCCAGCAGCCCCAGGACAGGGTTTGACGAGCAGTACTTC. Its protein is CASSPRTGFDEQYF.

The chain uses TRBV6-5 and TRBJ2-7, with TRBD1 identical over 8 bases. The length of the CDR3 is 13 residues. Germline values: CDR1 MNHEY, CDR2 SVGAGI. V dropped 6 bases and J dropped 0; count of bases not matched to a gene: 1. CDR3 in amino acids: CASRGQGSYEQYF. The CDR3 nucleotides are TGTGCCAGCAGAGGACAGGGCTCCTACGAGCAGTACTTC.

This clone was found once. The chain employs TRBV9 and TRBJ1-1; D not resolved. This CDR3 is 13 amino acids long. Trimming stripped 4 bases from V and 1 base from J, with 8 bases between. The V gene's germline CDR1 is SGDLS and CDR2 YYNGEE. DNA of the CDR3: TGTGCCAGCAGCCCGAAAGAGAACACTGAAGCTTTCTTT. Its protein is CASSPKENTEAFF.

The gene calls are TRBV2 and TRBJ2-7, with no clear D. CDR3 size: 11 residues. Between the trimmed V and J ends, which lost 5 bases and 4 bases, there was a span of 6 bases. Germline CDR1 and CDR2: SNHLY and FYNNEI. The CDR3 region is CASSPRYEQYF. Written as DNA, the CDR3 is TGTGCCAGCAGTCCGCGATACGAGCAGTACTTC.

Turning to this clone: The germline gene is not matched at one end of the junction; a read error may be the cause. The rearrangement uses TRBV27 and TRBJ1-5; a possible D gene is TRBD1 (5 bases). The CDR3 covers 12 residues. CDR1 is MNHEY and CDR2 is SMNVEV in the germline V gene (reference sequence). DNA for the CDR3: TGTGCCAGCAGAGCGAAACCGGGCAGGGAGGTTTTT. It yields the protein CASRAKPGREVF.

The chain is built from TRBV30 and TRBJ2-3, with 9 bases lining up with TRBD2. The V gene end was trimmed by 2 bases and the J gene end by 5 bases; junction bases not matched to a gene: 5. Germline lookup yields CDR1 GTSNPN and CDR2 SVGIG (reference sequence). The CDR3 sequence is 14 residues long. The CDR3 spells CAWSTAGGQDTQYF. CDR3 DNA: TGTGCCTGGAGTACGGCGGGGGGGCAAGATACGCAGTATTTT.

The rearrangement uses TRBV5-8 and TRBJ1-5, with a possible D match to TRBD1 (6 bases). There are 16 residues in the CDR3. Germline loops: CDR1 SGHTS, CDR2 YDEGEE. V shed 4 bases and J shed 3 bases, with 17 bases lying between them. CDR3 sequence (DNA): TGTGCCAGCAGCCGGACAGCCAGGCTCTACAATCAGCCCCAGCATTTT. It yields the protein CASSRTARLYNQPQHF.

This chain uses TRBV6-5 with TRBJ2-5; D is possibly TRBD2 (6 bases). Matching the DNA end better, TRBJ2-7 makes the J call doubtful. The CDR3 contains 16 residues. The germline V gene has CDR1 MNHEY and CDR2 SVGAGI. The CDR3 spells CASSYSSGEFGYEQYF. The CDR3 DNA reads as TGTGCCAGCAGTTACTCCTCGGGGGAGTTCGGCTACGAGCAGTACTTC.

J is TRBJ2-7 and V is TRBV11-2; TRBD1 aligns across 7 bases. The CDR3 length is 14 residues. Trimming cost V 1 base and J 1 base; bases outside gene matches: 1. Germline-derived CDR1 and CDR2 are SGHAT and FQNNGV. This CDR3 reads CASSLGTGSYEQYF. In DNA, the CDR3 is TGTGCCAGCAGCTTAGGGACAGGATCCTACGAGCAGTACTTC.

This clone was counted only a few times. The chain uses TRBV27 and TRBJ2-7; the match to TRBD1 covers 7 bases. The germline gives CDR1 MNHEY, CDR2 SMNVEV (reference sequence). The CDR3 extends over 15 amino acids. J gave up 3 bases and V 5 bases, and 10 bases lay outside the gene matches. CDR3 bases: TGTGCCAGCAGTCCCGAGGCAGGGGGTAGCTACGAGCAGTACTTC. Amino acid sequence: CASSPEAGGSYEQYF.

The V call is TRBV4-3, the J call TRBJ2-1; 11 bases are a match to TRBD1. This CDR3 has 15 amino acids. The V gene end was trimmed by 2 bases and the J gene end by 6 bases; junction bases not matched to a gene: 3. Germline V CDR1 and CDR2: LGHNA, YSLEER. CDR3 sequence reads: CASSQSGQGGNEQFF. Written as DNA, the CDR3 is TGCGCCAGCAGCCAATCGGGACAGGGGGGCAATGAGCAGTTCTTC.

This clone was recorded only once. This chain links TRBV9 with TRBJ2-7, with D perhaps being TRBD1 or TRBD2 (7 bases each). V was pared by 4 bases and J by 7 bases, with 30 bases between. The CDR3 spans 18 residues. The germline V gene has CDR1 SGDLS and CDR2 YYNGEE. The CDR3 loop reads CASSPHINRGGGLREQYF. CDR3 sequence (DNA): TGTGCCAGCAGCCCCCACATTAACAGGGGAGGGGGTCTACGTGAGCAGTACTTC.